These 5 T cell receptor beta chains share one sample of origin, sequenced in a study of OX40 agonist ivuxolimab in advanced cancers. TCRdb's copy holds only in-frame clones and misses some; the assay was immunoSEQ multiplex PCR. Of tens of thousands of clones listed, 85% to 90% are singletons. The input for sequencing was CD4+ or CD8+ T cells sorted from blood, taken in a trial of the OX40 agonist ivuxolimab. The source of these receptors is an adult with an advanced solid tumor such as melanoma, head and neck, liver or kidney cancer.

The rearrangement uses TRBV9 and TRBJ1-2; 11 bases fit TRBD1. Germline V lookup: CDR1 SGDLS, CDR2 YYNGEE. V was clipped by 0 bases and J by 7 bases; unmatched bases: 5. This CDR3 has 15 residues. CDR3 DNA: TGTGCCAGCAGCGTAGCAGGACAGGGGGCGCTTGGCTACACCTTC. Translated: CASSVAGQGALGYTF.

The chain has TRBV10-2 and TRBJ2-3; 11 positions agree with TRBD2. The V and J ends lost 2 bases and 3 bases, in that order; junction bases with no gene match: 4. Per germline, CDR1 WSHSY and CDR2 SAAADI. CDR3 size: 16 residues. CDR3 sequence (DNA): TGCGCCAGCAGTGAGGGAGCTAGCGGGAGGACAGATACGCAGTATTTT. Its protein product is CASSEGASGRTDTQYF.

The V and J genes are TRBV10-3 and TRBJ1-4; D gene unclear. Trimming shortened V by 4 bases and J by 1 base, and 10 bases separated the two germline ends. The germline V gene has CDR1 ENHRY and CDR2 SYGVKD. This CDR3 spans 15 amino acids. CDR3 in amino acids: CAISGAGETNEKLFF. The CDR3 DNA is TGTGCCATCAGTGGGGCTGGGGAAACTAATGAAAAACTGTTTTTT.

The chain has TRBV2 and TRBJ1-1; the match to TRBD1 covers 10 bases. The CDR3 consists of 15 residues. Germline lookup yields CDR1 SNHLY and CDR2 FYNNEI. The ends lost 7 bases at V and 3 bases at J; junction bases unmatched: 8. The CDR3 region has the DNA TGTGCCAGCAAGAGACAGGGGGCAGCCTACACTGAAGCTTTCTTT. The encoded protein is CASKRQGAAYTEAFF.

In its sample, this clone was seen once. This sequence joins TRBV6-5 and TRBJ2-4; D perhaps matches TRBD2 (5 bases). V lost 0 bases and J lost 0, with 9 bases in between. The CDR3 sequence is 16 residues long. Germline CDR1 MNHEY, CDR2 SVGAGI. CDR3 coding DNA: TGTGCCAGCAGTTACTCGAGGGCCGGAGCCAAAAACATTCAGTACTTC. Translated, it gives CASSYSRAGAKNIQYF.